The source of this TCR beta chain is a study of neurological immune-mediated disorders. Study context: A relapsing-remitting course was seen in about 90% of the roughly 34 multiple sclerosis patients and a secondary progressive course in 3. Whole-study results and caveats: The level of TCR clonal expansion was highest in patients with HTLV-1-associated myelopathy and lowest in multiple sclerosis, where it fell below the level seen in healthy controls. The multiple sclerosis repertoire cluster had no association with any clinical or MRI feature.

The germline V gene has CDR1 SGHNT and CDR2 YENEEA. V gave up 1 base and J gave up 4 bases; unmatched junction bases: 4. This CDR3 is 15 amino acids long. This clonotype was observed many times. The antigen remains undetermined. cDNA was made by 5'RACE with 10-nucleotide random UMIs. TCRdb re-called the 5' RACE reads through MiXCR, storing one row per CDR3 protein. Of 55,000 to 75,000 distinct CDR3 sequences listed, around 5.2% are singletons. V is TRBV11-3 and J is TRBJ2-7; 10 bases are shared with TRBD2. The sequence was obtained from a woman in her thirties with multiple sclerosis. What was sequenced was PBMCs. CDR3 DNA sequence: TGTGCCAGCAGCTTAGGGCTAGCGGGGGCTTACGAGCAGTACTTC. It codes for CASSLGLAGAYEQYF.